The 26 T cell receptor beta chains below come from one sample, sequenced in a study of blood T cell repertoires in COVID-19. Using immunoSEQ multiplex PCR, the repertoire was profiled, and TCRdb retains in-frame clones only, with some absent. The table shows some 200,000 clones, with over 75% occurring only once. Sequenced sample: peripheral blood. The receptor source for this set is a woman aged 70-85 years with COVID-19, enrolled during active disease.

This chain joins TRBV4-3 and TRBJ2-1; D not resolved. The length of the CDR3 is 15 residues. The germline gives CDR1 LGHNA, CDR2 YSLEER. V lost 1 base, J lost 7 bases, and 14 bases lay in between. CDR3 amino acids: CASSQGIPTRNEQFF. CDR3 nucleotides: TGCGCCAGCAGCCAAGGGATACCAACGCGGAATGAGCAGTTCTTC.

V and J are TRBV18 and TRBJ1-1; D might be TRBD1 (5 bases). From germline, CDR1 is KGHSH and CDR2 LQKENI. Trimming removed 1 base at V and 5 bases at J, with 17 bases between. This CDR3 contains 16 residues. The CDR3 protein is CASSPLGAGGDTEAFF. In DNA form, the CDR3 reads TGTGCCAGCTCACCACTCGGGGCTGGGGGGGATACTGAAGCTTTCTTT.

The V call is TRBV6-5, the J call TRBJ1-1, with 9 bases identical to TRBD1. The CDR3 extends over 16 amino acids. V shed 2 bases and J 5 bases; nucleotides not matched to a gene: 9. Germline V gives CDR1 MNHEY, CDR2 SVGAGI. DNA for the CDR3: TGTGCCAGCAGTTACCAGACGGGACAGGGACGGACTGAAGCTTTCTTT. Translating gives CASSYQTGQGRTEAFF.

This chain links TRBV3-1 (or the pseudogene TRBV3-2) with TRBJ2-3, with 9 bases aligning to TRBD2. Germline CDR1 reads LGHDT; CDR2 reads YNNKEL (reference sequence). Unmatched junction bases numbered 7, after V lost 5 bases and J lost 1 base. The CDR3 contains 16 residues. The CDR3, as DNA: TGTGCCAGCAGCTTGGGACTAGCAAAGGGCACAGATACGCAGTATTTT. Its translation: CASSLGLAKGTDTQYF.

The chain recombines TRBV7-3 with TRBJ1-3; a possible D gene is TRBD1 (6 bases). This CDR3 spans 14 amino acids. Trimming cost V 5 bases and J 2 bases, with 10 bases left between them. Germline-derived CDR1 and CDR2 are SGHTA and FQGTGA. CDR3 region: CASSLQGTGNTIYF. CDR3 in DNA: TGTGCCAGCAGCCTACAGGGTACTGGAAACACCATATATTTT.

This clone was seen a few times. The chain is built from TRBV6-2 or TRBV6-3 and TRBJ2-7; TRBD2 agrees at 7 bases. From germline, CDR1 is MNHEY and CDR2 SVGEGT. The CDR3 spans 17 residues. V shed 0 bases, J shed 6 bases, and the junction held 14 bases outside the gene matches. The CDR3 nucleotides read TGTGCCAGCAGTTACTCCTTGGCGGGAGTAAGAGCTGGCGAGCAGTACTTC. This codes for CASSYSLAGVRAGEQYF.

This rearrangement joins TRBV7-8 to TRBJ1-2, with D tentatively TRBD1 (5 bases). The CDR3 is 14 amino acids. V gave up 6 bases and J gave up 6 bases, with 17 bases separating them. Looked up from germline, CDR1 is SGHVS and CDR2 is FQNEAQ. CDR3 nucleotides: TGTGCCAGCAGAATTAACCAGGGAGGGGATGGCTACACCTTC. Its protein product is CASRINQGGDGYTF. Combining the CDR3 with reference TRBV7-8 and TRBJ1-2 gives the whole variable domain GAGVSQSPRYKVAKRGQDVALRCDPISGHVSLFWYQQALGQGPEFLTYFQNEAQLDKSGLPSDRFFAERPEGSVSTLKIQRTQQEDSAVYLCASRINQGGDGYTFGSGTRLTVV.

This chain connects TRBV27 to TRBJ2-2, with 14 bases lining up with TRBD2. Germline V gene sequence: CDR1 MNHEY, CDR2 SMNVEV (reference sequence). CDR3 length equals 18 residues. With V trimmed by 5 bases and J by 7 bases, 12 bases remained unmatched. The CDR3 reads CASSIPGTSGSWHGELFF. CDR3 sequence (DNA): TGTGCCAGCAGTATCCCCGGGACTAGCGGGAGTTGGCACGGGGAGCTGTTTTTT.

The chain combines TRBV2 with TRBJ2-7; TRBD1 agrees at 10 bases. Germline V CDR1 and CDR2: SNHLY, FYNNEI. V dropped 7 bases and J dropped 2; count of bases not matched to a gene: 2. The CDR3 covers 13 residues. The CDR3 nucleotides are TGTGCCAGCACGACAGGGGGCCCCTACGAGCAGTACTTC. Its translation is CASTTGGPYEQYF.

The chain has TRBV14 and TRBJ2-1; maybe TRBD2 (6 bases). The CDR3 has 13 amino acids. The V end lost 4 bases, the J end lost 9 bases, and 13 bases lay between the germline ends. Germline loops: CDR1 SGHDN, CDR2 FVKESK. The CDR3 here is CASSPELATEQFF. Written as DNA, the CDR3 is TGTGCCAGCAGCCCCGAACTAGCAACTGAGCAGTTCTTC.

This sequence joins TRBV4-3 and TRBJ1-4; D may be TRBD1 (5 bases). Germline CDR1 and CDR2: LGHNA and YSLEER. Trimming stripped 1 base from V and 7 bases from J, with 10 bases between. The CDR3 length is 14 residues. CDR3 region: CASSQAGGGEKLFF. DNA for the CDR3: TGCGCCAGCAGCCAAGCCGGGGGAGGTGAAAAACTGTTTTTT.

V gene TRBV4-3 combines with J gene TRBJ2-2; 10 bases are shared with TRBD1. The CDR3 totals 17 residues. Trimming at V came to 1 base and at J to 5 bases, leaving 7 bases not matched to a gene. Germline V CDR1 and CDR2: LGHNA, YSLEER. The CDR3 DNA reads TGCGCCAGCAGCCAAGCATCGGCGGGACAGGGGACCGGGGAGCTGTTTTTT. Amino acids: CASSQASAGQGTGELFF.

This clone has just a few counts. This chain connects TRBV3-1 (or the pseudogene TRBV3-2) to TRBJ1-3; D is undetermined. V shed 4 bases and J shed 7 bases, with 11 bases lying between them. The CDR3 is 13 amino acids. The germline V gene encodes CDR1 LGHDT and CDR2 YNNKEL (reference sequence). The CDR3 here is CASSPRFGNTIYF. For the CDR3, the DNA is TGTGCCAGCAGCCCAAGGTTCGGGAACACCATATATTTT.

The chain has TRBV12-3 or TRBV12-4 and TRBJ1-1; tentatively, D is TRBD1 (5 bases). Between the trimmed V and J ends, which lost 3 bases and 2 bases, there was a span of 7 bases. This CDR3 comprises 13 residues. CDR3 region: CASSFRTNTEAFF. The CDR3 DNA sequence: TGTGCCAGCAGTTTCAGGACAAACACTGAAGCTTTCTTT.

This clone has only a few counts. This chain uses TRBV12-3 or TRBV12-4 with TRBJ1-2; TRBD1 might be the D (5 bases). There are 12 residues in the CDR3. Trimming cost V 9 bases and J 5 bases, with 13 bases left between them. CDR3 DNA sequence: TGTGCCAGTCAAGGGGAAGGGTATGGCTACACCTTC. Amino acid sequence: CASQGEGYGYTF.

This clone was seen more than once but under ten times. The chain couples TRBV7-3 to TRBJ2-1, with TRBD1 identical over 7 bases. Per germline, CDR1 SGHTA and CDR2 FQGTGA. With V trimmed by 4 bases and J by 9 bases, 9 bases remained unmatched. The CDR3 has 14 amino acids. The CDR3 spells CASSSLQGQSEQFF. The CDR3 DNA follows: TGTGCCAGCAGCTCCCTACAGGGGCAGAGTGAGCAGTTCTTC.

The V and J genes are TRBV5-5 and TRBJ2-7; TRBD1 might be the D (6 bases). The CDR3 loop spans 16 amino acids. In germline, CDR1 is SGHKS, CDR2 YYEKEE (reference sequence). Deletions cut 3 bases from V and 0 bases from J, with 16 bases between. The CDR3 loop is CASSYWGLKNSYEQYF. The CDR3 DNA is TGTGCCAGCAGCTATTGGGGGCTCAAAAACTCCTACGAGCAGTACTTC.

This chain joins TRBV6-5 and TRBJ2-1; TRBD1 matches at 9 bases. The CDR3 is made up of 15 amino acids. The germline V gene has CDR1 MNHEY and CDR2 SVGAGI. V lost 6 bases to trimming and J lost 5 bases; unmatched junction nucleotides: 8. CDR3 sequence: CASRRTGDPNNEQFF. CDR3 DNA sequence: TGTGCCAGCAGACGGACAGGGGACCCTAACAATGAGCAGTTCTTC.

V gene TRBV12-3 or TRBV12-4 combines with J gene TRBJ2-7; D is perhaps TRBD2 (5 bases). The CDR3 consists of 13 residues. V was clipped by 3 bases and J by 6 bases, with 12 bases between them. DNA of the CDR3: TGTGCCAGCAGTTTCCGGGATTTTGGCGAGCAGTACTTC. Its protein is CASSFRDFGEQYF.

This chain connects TRBV5-1 to TRBJ2-7; 9 bases map to TRBD1. Germline values: CDR1 SGHRS, CDR2 YFSETQ. The V and J ends lost 4 bases and 3 bases, in that order; junction bases with no gene match: 8. The CDR3 has 15 amino acids. CDR3 bases: TGCGCCAGCAGCGCTCCAGGGACAGGGATCTACGAGCAGTACTTC. Protein sequence: CASSAPGTGIYEQYF.

The genes are TRBV19 and TRBJ1-5; weak D call: TRBD1 (5 bases). The CDR3 has 15 amino acids. V lost 3 bases to trimming and J lost 2 bases, with 11 bases between them. Germline V gene data show CDR1 as LNHDA and CDR2 as SQIVND (reference sequence). The CDR3: CASSMGTGGNQPQHF. As DNA, the CDR3 is TGTGCCAGTAGTATGGGAACAGGCGGCAATCAGCCCCAGCATTTT.

A note on this clone: The junction departs from the called germline gene at one end, perhaps through a read error. The chain links TRBV11-2 to TRBJ1-2; 10 nucleotides line up with TRBD1. Germline CDR1 and CDR2: SGHAT and FQNNGV. The CDR3 covers 14 residues. CDR3 DNA: TGTGCCAGCAGCCTAGACAGGGGGCAGGATGGCTACACCTTC. It codes for CASSLDRGQDGYTF.

V gene TRBV19 combines with J gene TRBJ2-5; tentatively, D is TRBD2 (5 bases). Deletions cut 1 base from V and 4 bases from J, with 13 bases between. Germline values: CDR1 LNHDA, CDR2 SQIVND (reference sequence). The CDR3 has 15 residues. This chain's CDR3 is CASSIGLGGSETQYF. The DNA of the CDR3 is TGTGCCAGTAGTATAGGGCTAGGCGGGTCAGAGACCCAGTACTTC.

The table lists this clone with a count of one. This chain links TRBV30 with TRBJ2-7, with 11 bases identical to TRBD2. Per germline, CDR1 GTSNPN and CDR2 SVGIG (reference sequence). The CDR3 has 14 amino acids. Trimming took 0 bases from V and 3 from J; bases not matched to a gene: 1. CDR3 amino acids: CAWSVGLAVYEQYF. The CDR3 DNA reads TGTGCCTGGAGTGTGGGACTAGCGGTCTACGAGCAGTACTTC.

The chain joins TRBV9 to TRBJ1-2, with a possible D match to TRBD1 (6 bases). The germline V and J ends were trimmed by 2 bases and 4 bases, with 15 bases remaining between them. This CDR3 contains 15 residues. In germline, CDR1 is SGDLS, CDR2 YYNGEE. The CDR3 protein is CASSVGGQGVYGYTF. The CDR3 nucleotides read TGTGCCAGCAGCGTGGGGGGGCAGGGAGTCTATGGCTACACCTTC.

The chain combines TRBV11-2 with TRBJ2-7, with TRBD2 identical over 12 bases. Unmatched junction bases numbered 6, after V lost 0 bases and J lost 9 bases. This CDR3 contains 15 residues. In germline, CDR1 is SGHAT, CDR2 FQNNGV. The CDR3 coding sequence is TGTGCCAGCAGCTTAGATCTAGCGGGAGGGCCGAGGCAGTACTTC. It encodes CASSLDLAGGPRQYF. Filled out from reference TRBV11-2 and TRBJ2-7, the complete variable domain reads EAGVAQSPRYKIIEKRQSVAFWCNPISGHATLYWYQQILGQGPKLLIQFQNNGVVDDSQLPKDRFSAERLKGVDSTLKIQPAKLEDSAVYLCASSLDLAGGPRQYFGPGTRLTVT.